This passage covers 19 T cell receptor beta chains from one sample sequenced in a study of shared clonotypes between healthy human individuals. The method was immunoSEQ multiplex PCR; TCRdb's version includes in-frame clones alone and lacks a portion of them. The sample lists about 2.4 million clones, 93% occurring once. The sequencing input was naive CD4+ T cells from PBMCs. The sample's subset: CD45RA+ positively selected. These receptors were collected from a man between 18 and 29 years old in good health. Some clones in this sample may be carry-over from other donors' samples.

This clone was detected a few times. The rearrangement joins TRBV4-1 to TRBJ1-5; D gene uncertain. Germline lookup yields CDR1 MGHRA and CDR2 YSYEKL. There are 17 residues in the CDR3. V lost 1 base to trimming and J lost 2 bases, with 15 bases between them. This CDR3 is CASSQVWGAGGNQPQHF. CDR3 coding DNA: TGCGCCAGCAGCCAAGTTTGGGGAGCAGGTGGCAATCAGCCCCAGCATTTT.

V gene TRBV18 combines with J gene TRBJ2-2; D possibly matches TRBD1 or TRBD2 (6 bases each). CDR1 is KGHSH, CDR2 LQKENI, per germline. V lost 4 bases and J 5 bases, leaving 20 bases between the germline ends. This CDR3 is built from 17 residues. CDR3 in amino acids: CASSLREGGVRTGELFF. Here the CDR3 DNA reads TGTGCCAGCTCACTCCGCGAGGGGGGAGTGAGGACCGGGGAGCTGTTTTTT.

The chain has TRBV28 and TRBJ2-7; 7 nucleotides match TRBD2. Germline CDR1 is MDHEN and CDR2 is SYDVKM. Trimming removed 2 bases from V and 0 bases from J; junction bases left unmatched: 10. This CDR3 is 17 amino acids long. The CDR3 DNA is TGTGCCAGCAGTTTACGCCAAACAGCGGGAAGCTCCTACGAGCAGTACTTC. Amino acid sequence: CASSLRQTAGSSYEQYF.

The gene calls are TRBV18 and TRBJ2-1; perhaps TRBD2 as D (7 bases). Trimming stripped 2 bases from V and 2 bases from J, with 13 bases between. Germline CDR1 KGHSH, CDR2 LQKENI. The CDR3 spans 16 residues. The CDR3 DNA is TGTGCCAGCTCACCATTCACAGGGAGGGCCTACAATGAGCAGTTCTTC. Translation: CASSPFTGRAYNEQFF.

The chain has TRBV27 and TRBJ1-1, with D maybe TRBD1 (6 bases). V was pared by 8 bases and J by 3 bases, with 19 bases between. Germline V gene data show CDR1 as MNHEY and CDR2 as SMNVEV (reference sequence). The CDR3 spans 15 residues. CDR3 in amino acids: CASRVHREVYTEAFF. In nucleotides, the CDR3 is TGTGCCAGCCGAGTACACAGGGAGGTCTACACTGAAGCTTTCTTT.

The chain employs TRBV6-5 and TRBJ1-5; D gene ambiguous. This CDR3 has 13 residues. Germline assignment: CDR1 MNHEY and CDR2 SVGAGI. V lost 6 bases, J lost 3 bases, and 9 bases lay in between. The CDR3 DNA is TGTGCCAGCAGCTTATTTTACAATCAGCCCCAGCATTTT. It specifies CASSLFYNQPQHF.

The J gene is TRBJ2-7, the V gene TRBV6-5; a weak D match, TRBD1 (6 bases). V lost 2 bases and J 6 bases, leaving 20 bases between the germline ends. CDR3 length: 16 amino acids. Germline CDR1 reads MNHEY; CDR2 reads SVGAGI. This chain's CDR3 is CASSYALSGTIGEQYF. The CDR3 DNA reads as TGTGCCAGCAGTTACGCACTATCCGGGACAATCGGCGAGCAGTACTTC.

V usage is TRBV5-1 and J usage is TRBJ2-7; D is perhaps TRBD1 (6 bases). Germline CDR1 SGHRS, CDR2 YFSETQ. V lost 0 bases and J lost 5, with 12 bases in between. The CDR3 runs 14 residues. The CDR3 DNA is TGCGCCAGCAGCTTGGCGCTCCAGGGGAACGAGCAGTACTTC. Translation: CASSLALQGNEQYF.

The J gene is TRBJ2-1, the V gene TRBV6-1; D not certain. Germline lookup yields CDR1 MNHNS and CDR2 SASEGT. V dropped 3 bases and J dropped 6 bases, with 15 bases sitting between them. The CDR3 totals 15 residues. CDR3 loop: CASSDLSYLVNEQFF. The CDR3 DNA follows: TGTGCCAGCAGTGACTTGAGCTACCTAGTCAATGAGCAGTTCTTC.

The J gene is TRBJ2-2, the V gene TRBV6-1; perhaps TRBD1 as D (6 bases). V was clipped by 0 bases and J by 6 bases, with 11 bases between them. CDR1 is MNHNS and CDR2 is SASEGT in the germline V gene. This CDR3 has 15 amino acids. The CDR3 DNA follows: TGTGCCAGCAGTGAAGCGCTGGCAGGGGCCGGGGAGCTGTTTTTT. Protein: CASSEALAGAGELFF.

The chain joins TRBV28 to TRBJ1-5; TRBD1 matches 9 bases. Germline V gives CDR1 MDHEN, CDR2 SYDVKM. This CDR3 is 17 amino acids long. V lost 5 bases to trimming and J lost 0 bases; unmatched junction nucleotides: 8. The CDR3 region has the DNA TGTGCCAGCAGTGGACAGGGGAGGGGTTATAGCAATCAGCCCCAGCATTTT. Protein: CASSGQGRGYSNQPQHF.

This clone was recorded only once. Additional DNA sequences in this sample encode the identical CDR3. CDR3 in DNA: TGTGCCAGCAGCCCATACCCCGTAGGGGCCTGGTTACCGCCCCGCAATCAGCCCCAGCATTTT. As protein: CASSPYPVGAWLPPRNQPQHF. This chain uses TRBV28 with TRBJ1-5, with a possible D match to TRBD1 (5 bases). The CDR3 runs to 21 residues. In germline, CDR1 is MDHEN, CDR2 SYDVKM. V was cut by 6 bases and J by 2 bases, with 32 bases left in between.

The chain employs TRBV5-6 and TRBJ2-3, with D maybe TRBD1 (5 bases). The CDR3 totals 13 residues. The ends were cut back, 5 bases at V and 2 bases at J, with 9 bases in the middle. Germline lookup yields CDR1 SGHDT and CDR2 YYEEEE. CDR3 residues: CASRIGATDTQYF. The CDR3 DNA follows: TGTGCCAGCAGGATAGGGGCCACAGATACGCAGTATTTT. The entire variable domain, with the rest obtained from reference TRBV5-6 and TRBJ2-3, is as follows: DAGVTQSPTHLIKTRGQQVTLRCSPKSGHDTVSWYQQALGQGPQFIFQYYEEEERQRGNFPDRFSGHQFPNYSSELNVNALLLGDSALYLCASRIGATDTQYFGPGTRLTVL.

The CDR3 loop reads CASSPNLGQIYEQYF. Written as DNA, the CDR3 is TGTGCCAGCAGCCCGAACTTGGGACAGATCTACGAGCAGTACTTC. The rearrangement joins TRBV9 to TRBJ2-7; 7 nucleotides line up with TRBD1. V lost 4 bases to trimming and J lost 3 bases; unmatched junction nucleotides: 10. CDR3 length equals 15 residues. Germline V gene data show CDR1 as SGDLS and CDR2 as YYNGEE.

The chain joins TRBV5-1 to TRBJ1-6; D gene uncertain. The CDR3 consists of 15 residues. Germline values: CDR1 SGHRS, CDR2 YFSETQ. Trimming removed 5 bases at V and 7 bases at J, with 16 bases between. The CDR3 loop is CASSPDFPLNSPLHF. CDR3 nucleotides: TGCGCCAGCAGTCCGGACTTCCCCCTCAATTCACCCCTCCACTTT.

This chain connects TRBV19 to TRBJ1-4, with D possibly being TRBD1 (5 bases). The ends were cut back, 6 bases at V and 7 bases at J, with 9 bases in the middle. Germline CDR1 reads LNHDA; CDR2 reads SQIVND (reference sequence). The CDR3 totals 12 residues. CDR3 residues: CASRDNIEKLFF. The CDR3 nucleotides are TGTGCCAGTAGGGACAATATTGAAAAACTGTTTTTT.

As regards this clone: The identical CDR3 is also encoded by other nucleotide sequences in the sample. The chain recombines TRBV7-2 with TRBJ2-7; 7 bases match TRBD2. The CDR3 is 14 residues long. Per germline, CDR1 SGHTA and CDR2 FQGNSA. J gave up 4 bases and V 2 bases, and 5 bases lay outside the gene matches. CDR3: CASSLSGGGYEQYF. DNA of the CDR3: TGTGCCAGCAGCTTATCGGGAGGAGGGTACGAGCAGTACTTC.

The genes are TRBV18 and TRBJ1-1; TRBD1 matches at 7 bases. With 3 bases clipped from V and 1 base from J, the junction kept 8 bases outside the gene matches. CDR3 length equals 16 residues. Germline V gene data show CDR1 as KGHSH and CDR2 as LQKENI. The CDR3: CASSPQTGEWNTEAFF. DNA of the CDR3: TGTGCCAGCTCACCTCAAACAGGGGAGTGGAACACTGAAGCTTTCTTT.

The sample holds a few counts of this clone. The gene calls are TRBV6-5 and TRBJ1-1; 8 bases are shared with TRBD1. CDR3 size: 14 residues. The V gene end was trimmed by 8 bases and the J gene end by 4 bases; junction bases not matched to a gene: 9. From germline, CDR1 is MNHEY and CDR2 SVGAGI. CDR3 in amino acids: CASHSSGGFTEAFF. CDR3 bases: TGTGCCAGCCACTCTTCAGGGGGCTTCACTGAAGCTTTCTTT.